The rows below give T cell receptor beta chains drawn from one sample of a study of human T cells and chemical hapten exposure. TCRdb analysed the RACE reads with MiXCR anew, one entry per CDR3 protein. The top ten clones hold just over 2.5% of a sample with roughly 81,000 distinct CDR3 sequences, 8.5% of them seen once. The material was whole blood, obtained in connection with sensitization to the hapten diphenylcyclopropenone (DPC). Receptors were obtained from a man between 40 and 49 years old with alopecia areata. Some clones in this sample may be carry-over from other donors' samples. Both conserved end residues are part of each CDR3. Not all rows give a size; the values are once, few, many and, for expanded clones, a class.

>TRBJ2-7|TRBV6-1|.
CASSEVPGQGDLGF
>TRBJ1-2|TRBV29-1|many
CSAPTYTGDYGYTF
>TRBJ1-5|TRBV29-1|many
CSVRTGTGPQHF
>TRBJ2-7|TRBV5-4|.
CASSLFGGRVEEQYF
>TRBJ2-1|TRBV15|few
CATSRAGLAGYNEQFF
>TRBJ2-5|TRBV24-1|.
CATSDRTSGQETQYF
>TRBJ2-1|TRBV6-5|.
CASSWGSGREYTNEQFF
>TRBJ1-4|TRBV7-9|.
CASSSGSGGEKLFF
>TRBJ2-2|TRBV7-2|many
CASSLQGATGELFF
>TRBJ1-1|TRBV28|.
CASSSRPGEAFF
>TRBJ1-2|TRBV5-4|few
CASSLAGDFYTF
>TRBJ2-5|TRBV7-2|.
CASSLVWTEETQYF